Following are 25 T cell receptor beta chains from one sample sequenced in a study of Graves' ophthalmopathy and Graves' hyperthyroidism. Researchers took RNA transcripts and amplified TCR beta CDR3 regions from them. HTBI-primed first-round RT-PCR preceded second-round multiplex PCR. TCRdb fed the multiplex PCR reads into MiXCR, producing one record per CDR3 protein. The sample holds a few hundred thousand distinct CDR3 sequences; under 45% are singletons and the top ten take 4% to 5%. What was sequenced was peripheral blood or thyroid tissue (not recorded which). The receptors derive from an adult man with Graves' hyperthyroidism.

This clonotype came up many times. This chain connects TRBV20-1 to TRBJ2-2; 8 bases map to TRBD2. This CDR3 is 16 amino acids long. The germline V gene encodes CDR1 DFQATT and CDR2 SNEGSKA (reference sequence). V shed 0 bases, J shed 7 bases, and the junction held 10 bases outside the gene matches. CDR3 loop: CSARDLAGRGVGELFF. CDR3 nucleotides: TGCAGTGCTAGAGATCTGGCAGGGCGGGGGGTCGGGGAGCTGTTTTTT.

The chain uses TRBV7-9 and TRBJ2-7; D is unresolved. Gene TRBJ2-1 matches the end of the DNA better, so the J call may be wrong. This CDR3 is 13 amino acids long. CDR1 is SEHNR and CDR2 is FQNEAQ in the germline V gene (reference sequence). The CDR3 DNA sequence: TGTGCCAGCAGCTTATGGGAATACAATGAGCAGTTCTTC. Amino acids: CASSLWEYNEQFF.

As regards this clonotype: One base away lies a much larger clone, so this may be a sequencing read error. CDR3 nucleotide sequence: TGTACCAGCAGCTTCGGGACAGGGGGATCCTACGAGCAGTACTTC. Translating it yields CTSSFGTGGSYEQYF. The chain has TRBV11-2 and TRBJ2-7, with TRBD1 matching over 11 bases. The CDR3 is 15 residues long. From germline, CDR1 is SGHAT and CDR2 FQNNGV.

This clonotype was counted between two and nine times. The CDR3 loop reads CASSGQGNYQPQHF. CDR3 nucleotide sequence: TGTGCCAGCAGTGGGCAGGGTAATTATCAGCCCCAGCATTTT. The V and J genes are TRBV2 and TRBJ1-5, with D possibly being TRBD1 (5 bases). Per the germline V gene, CDR1 is SNHLY and CDR2 is FYNNEI. The CDR3 spans 14 residues. Trimming shortened V by 4 bases and J by 5 bases, and 12 bases separated the two germline ends.

V usage is TRBV6-1 and J usage is TRBJ2-7; possibly TRBD1 or TRBD2 for D (5 bases each). Germline CDR1 MNHNS, CDR2 SASEGT. The CDR3 totals 12 residues. Trimming stripped 8 bases from V and 3 bases from J, with 11 bases between. CDR3 sequence (DNA): TGTGCCAGCGGGACGGACATCTACGAGCAGTACTTC. It specifies CASGTDIYEQYF.

This chain links TRBV7-2 with TRBJ2-5, with 7 bases aligning to TRBD1. Germline V CDR1 and CDR2: SGHTA, FQGNSA. V shed 6 bases and J 5 bases; nucleotides not matched to a gene: 12. This CDR3 contains 15 residues. The CDR3 is CASRDNRGAEETQYF. The CDR3 nucleotides read TGTGCCAGCAGGGATAACAGGGGCGCGGAGGAGACCCAGTACTTC.

This clonotype was observed at least ten times. The chain carries TRBV2 and TRBJ2-7; 7 bases match TRBD2. CDR1 is SNHLY and CDR2 is FYNNEI in the germline V gene. This CDR3 comprises 17 residues. The ends lost 5 bases at V and 0 bases at J; junction bases unmatched: 13. The CDR3 protein is CASSLDGPSGLSYEQYF. The CDR3 DNA reads as TGTGCCAGCAGTCTGGACGGACCTAGCGGTCTCTCCTACGAGCAGTACTTC.

The chain combines TRBV20-1 with TRBJ2-1; D remains ambiguous. The germline V and J ends were trimmed by 3 bases and 5 bases, with 8 bases remaining between them. From germline, CDR1 is DFQATT and CDR2 SNEGSKA (reference sequence). The CDR3 contains 12 residues. DNA of the CDR3: TGCAGTGCTAGTGGCCAGAACAATGAGCAGTTCTTC. This translates into CSASGQNNEQFF.

The V gene is TRBV7-3, the J gene TRBJ2-1; a possible D gene is TRBD2 (5 bases). CDR1 is SGHTA, CDR2 FQGTGA, per germline. Trimming left V 5 bases short and J 6 bases short, with 17 bases between. The CDR3 is 15 residues long. The CDR3 sequence: CASSLGTDRGNEQFF. CDR3 nucleotides: TGTGCCAGCAGCCTAGGAACTGACCGGGGCAATGAGCAGTTCTTC.

This clonotype has at least ten counts. This chain connects TRBV7-2 to TRBJ1-4; D is undetermined. V lost 6 bases, J lost 7 bases, and 18 bases lay in between. The V gene's germline CDR1 is SGHTA and CDR2 FQGNSA. The CDR3 extends over 15 amino acids. The CDR3 region has the DNA TGTGCCAGCAGTAGGGCCTCCCTGACGAGTGAAAAACTGTTTTTT. It yields the protein CASSRASLTSEKLFF.

This clonotype occurred once. This may arise from a read error, as a much more abundant clone is one base away. The chain carries TRBV5-1 and TRBJ2-7; 10 bases match TRBD2. CDR3 length: 17 amino acids. The germline gives CDR1 SGHRS, CDR2 YFSETQ. V lost 0 bases to trimming and J lost 6 bases; unmatched junction nucleotides: 12. The CDR3 DNA reads TGCGCCAGCAGCTTGGGACCAGCGGGAGGGCCACTACGCGAGCAGTACTTC. Translated, it gives CASSLGPAGGPLREQYF.

The chain couples TRBV6-5 to TRBJ1-1, with 7 nucleotides matching TRBD1. V dropped 2 bases and J dropped 1; count of bases not matched to a gene: 13. This CDR3 has 18 residues. The germline V gene encodes CDR1 MNHEY and CDR2 SVGAGI. CDR3 coding DNA: TGTGCCAGCAGTTACCCCCCCCGCGGGACAGCCCCGAACACTGAAGCTTTCTTT. This gives the protein CASSYPPRGTAPNTEAFF.

The CDR3, as DNA: TGCAGCTTTCTGGCGGGAAGCTCCTACGAGCAGTACTTC. Translating it yields CSFLAGSSYEQYF. The gene calls are TRBV29-1 and TRBJ2-7, with TRBD2 as a possible D gene (6 bases). Between the trimmed V and J ends, which lost 8 bases and 0 bases, there was a span of 14 bases. Germline CDR1 SQVTM, CDR2 ANQGSEA. The CDR3 runs to 13 residues.

V usage is TRBV12-3 or TRBV12-4 and J usage is TRBJ2-7; 8 bases align to TRBD1. Trimming took 1 base from V and 3 from J; bases not matched to a gene: 8. The CDR3 totals 16 residues. CDR3 residues: CASSLEGAGGFYEQYF. The CDR3 nucleotides read TGTGCCAGCAGTTTAGAAGGGGCAGGGGGCTTCTACGAGCAGTACTTC.

This rearrangement joins TRBV11-3 to TRBJ2-7, with 8 bases that match TRBD2. This CDR3 is 15 amino acids long. The trim removed 3 bases at V and 4 bases at J, leaving 8 bases unmatched. Germline CDR1 reads SGHNT; CDR2 reads YENEEA. In nucleotides, the CDR3 is TGTGCCAGCAGCTTCCCGGGACTAGGTGGATACGAGCAGTACTTC. As protein: CASSFPGLGGYEQYF.

This clonotype appeared many times. The chain joins TRBV12-3 or TRBV12-4 to TRBJ1-5; tentatively, D is TRBD1 (5 bases). This CDR3 has 12 residues. V gave up 6 bases and J gave up 6 bases, with 9 bases separating them. CDR3 region: CASRFGGQPQHF. CDR3 nucleotide sequence: TGTGCCAGCAGATTCGGGGGTCAGCCCCAGCATTTT.

In the case of this clonotype: This may stem from a read error, because a much larger clone lies one nucleotide away. J is TRBJ2-2 and V is TRBV7-3, with D unclear. CDR1 is SGHTA, CDR2 FQGTGA, per germline. The CDR3 extends over 14 amino acids. CDR3 DNA: TGTACCAGCAGCTTAACTTTCGACACCGGGGAGCTGTTTTTT. Amino acid sequence: CTSSLTFDTGELFF.

This clonotype was detected ten times or more. The rearrangement joins TRBV7-9 to TRBJ2-7; TRBD2 matches 12 bases. This CDR3 has 18 amino acids. Per the germline V gene, CDR1 is SEHNR and CDR2 is FQNEAQ (reference sequence). V gave up 1 base and J gave up 1 base; unmatched junction bases: 8. In DNA form, the CDR3 reads TGTGCCAGCAGCTTAGGGCTAGCGGGAGGGTCTACTTCCTACGAGCAGTACTTC. It specifies CASSLGLAGGSTSYEQYF.

Here the CDR3 DNA reads TGTGCCAGCGAGACTAGCGTCCCCCACTACGAGCAGTACTTC. As protein: CASETSVPHYEQYF. The rearrangement uses TRBV2 and TRBJ2-7, with TRBD2 identical over 8 bases. The CDR3 has 14 amino acids. Losses at the gene ends were 8 bases for V and 3 bases for J; bases not matched to a gene: 9. In germline, CDR1 is SNHLY, CDR2 FYNNEI.

This clonotype was counted many times. V gene TRBV7-2 combines with J gene TRBJ2-7; no clear D. The CDR3 length is 13 residues. With 5 bases removed from V and 4 bases from J, the gap between germline ends came to 12 bases. Germline V gives CDR1 SGHTA, CDR2 FQGNSA. CDR3 residues: CASSPIAGYEQYF. The CDR3 DNA is TGTGCCAGCAGCCCCATAGCCGGTTACGAGCAGTACTTC.

The CDR3 loop reads CASSPRAGRGGYYEQYF. In nucleotides, the CDR3 is TGTGCCAGCAGCCCACGGGCTGGGCGGGGGGGCTACTACGAGCAGTACTTC. The rearrangement links TRBV10-3 to TRBJ2-7; 9 bases match TRBD2. Germline trimming cut 10 bases from V and 3 bases from J; bases unmatched to any gene: 19. The CDR3 length is 17 residues. From germline, CDR1 is ENHRY and CDR2 SYGVKD.

Many counts were recorded for this clonotype. The rearrangement links TRBV10-3 to TRBJ1-1; D is ambiguous. Deletions cut 3 bases from V and 3 bases from J, with 8 bases between. From germline, CDR1 is ENHRY and CDR2 SYGVKD. The length of the CDR3 is 13 residues. DNA for the CDR3: TGTGCCATCAGTGATAGATGGGACACTGAAGCTTTCTTT. This codes for CAISDRWDTEAFF.

The chain links TRBV3-1 to TRBJ2-5, with D perhaps matching TRBD1 (5 bases). Looked up from germline, CDR1 is LGHDT and CDR2 is YNNKEL (reference sequence). CDR3 length equals 15 residues. V was clipped by 1 base and J by 2 bases, with 11 bases between them. The CDR3 sequence: CASSQVGQLQETQYF. The CDR3 DNA reads TGTGCCAGCAGCCAAGTAGGACAACTACAAGAGACCCAGTACTTC.

A few counts support this clonotype. This chain joins TRBV12-3 or TRBV12-4 and TRBJ1-3, with TRBD1 as a possible D gene (6 bases). The CDR3 length is 17 residues. V was clipped by 5 bases and J by 4 bases, with 21 bases between them. CDR3: CASSELGFGGQGNTIYF. The CDR3 DNA follows: TGTGCCAGCAGTGAATTGGGGTTCGGGGGCCAGGGAAACACCATATATTTT.

The gene calls are TRBV7-6 and TRBJ1-1; the D is unclear. The CDR3 spans 17 residues. V lost 0 bases and J lost 1, with 15 bases in between. CDR1 is SGHVS, CDR2 FNYEAQ, per germline. CDR3 sequence: CASSLAADLYTNTEAFF. CDR3 sequence (DNA): TGTGCCAGCAGCTTAGCGGCCGACCTTTACACGAACACTGAAGCTTTCTTT.